The source of this T cell receptor beta chain is a study of regulatory T cells in long-lasting Graves disease. Study observations and caveats: Persistent disease exhibited a predilection for TRBV28, TRBJ1-2 and TRBJ2-5. Having only a small sample size may have limited accuracy.

There are many counts of this clonotype. What it recognizes is unknown. Described time point: newly diagnosed GD, antithyroid drugs for less than 3 months. Extracted PBMC RNA gave rise to the TCR library. An endocrinology department in Xi'an, China, supplied the patients. Arm-PCR of CDR3 regions and iRepertoire HTBI primers were the basis on which TCR beta libraries were built. TCRdb redid the calling of the multiplex PCR reads with MiXCR, one entry per CDR3 protein. The sample records around 470,000 distinct CDR3 sequences, roughly 15% being singletons. This CDR3 contains 14 residues. Germline CDR1 LGHDT, CDR2 YNNKEL (reference sequence). Trimming pared 4 bases from V and 1 base from J, leaving 9 bases between. These data were also filed under a second study, of T cells in Graves' hyperthyroidism and ophthalmopathy. In that study: When the TCR CDR3 underwent first-round RT-PCR, the HTBI primer set was used.

Sequences were derived from peripheral blood mononuclear cells (PBMCs), sampled at new diagnosis, from a patient treated with antithyroid drugs. The clonotype comes from a woman between 50 and 59 years old with Graves disease. The V gene is TRBV3-1, the J gene TRBJ2-3; D is perhaps TRBD2 (6 bases). The CDR3, as DNA: TGTGCCAGCAGCCGGGACTTGGGCACAGATACGCAGTATTTT. It yields the protein CASSRDLGTDTQYF.